Listed below are T cell receptor beta chains from one sample, sequenced in a study of chronic HIV infection and antiretroviral therapy. Each CDR3 protein is one row after TCRdb ran MiXCR on the 5' RACE reads. The data show about 31,000 distinct CDR3 sequences, 7% to 10% seen once. Sequencing was done on a sample of peripheral blood. These receptors all stem from an adult who had HIV and had not received antiretroviral therapy, or was an uninfected healthy control (not recorded which). The CDR3 runs from the conserved cysteine through the conserved F or W. The D gene is left open where the match is weak. Not all rows give a size; the values are once, few, many and, for expanded clones, a class.

D gene,V gene,clone size,J gene,CDR3 DNA,CDR3 protein
TRBD1,TRBV7-9,.,TRBJ1-6,TGTGCCAGCACCCAGGACAGGGAAAATTCACCCATCCACTTT,CASTQDRENSPIHF
TRBD1,TRBV5-6,many,TRBJ1-5,TGTGCCAGCAGTTCGGGACAGACAAATCAGCCCCAGCATTTT,CASSSGQTNQPQHF
TRBD2,TRBV29-1,few,TRBJ2-2,TGCAGCGTTGGGACTAGCGAAACGAACACCGGGGAGCTGTTTTTT,CSVGTSETNTGELFF
.,TRBV4-3,.,TRBJ1-6,TGCGCCAGCAGCCAAGATACCTTGTCACCCCTCCACTTT,CASSQDTLSPLHF
TRBD2,TRBV27,many,TRBJ2-1,TGTGCCAGCAGTTTACTAGCGGGAGGGCCAGGATATGAGCAGTTCTTC,CASSLLAGGPGYEQFF
.,TRBV1,few,TRBJ2-1,TGCACCAGCAATCTGGCTCAAACCGGGACTAGTACGAATGAGCAGTTCTTC,CTSNLAQTGTSTNEQFF
.,TRBV19,many,TRBJ1-1,TGTGCCAGTAGTGGACCGGGACGGCCTGAAGCTTTCTTT,CASSGPGRPEAFF
TRBD2,TRBV11-2,.,TRBJ2-6,TGTGCCAGCAGCTTATGGGGACTACTCTCTGGGGCCAACGTCCTGACTTTC,CASSLWGLLSGANVLTF
TRBD1,TRBV11-2,few,TRBJ1-1,TGTGCCAGCAGCTCGGCCGGGACAGTGAACACTGAAGCTTTCTTT,CASSSAGTVNTEAFF
.,TRBV27,many,TRBJ1-2,TGTGCCAGCAGTGGCGGGGGGCGCAACTATGGCTACACCTTC,CASSGGGRNYGYTF
.,TRBV12-3/TRBV12-4,medium-sized,TRBJ1-5,TGTGCCAGCAGTCCTCCGAGTCAGCCCCAGCATTTT,CASSPPSQPQHF
.,TRBV12-3/TRBV12-4,many,TRBJ2-7,TGTGCCAGCAGTTCCGCGGACAGCCTCGCCTACGAGCAGTACTTC,CASSSADSLAYEQYF
.,TRBV3-1,many,TRBJ1-5,TGTGCCAGCAGCCCAAAGAGGAGTCAGCCCCAGCATTTT,CASSPKRSQPQHF
.,TRBV28,many,TRBJ1-1,TGTGCCAGCAGTTTAGTACAGTTAAACACTGAAGCTTTCTTT,CASSLVQLNTEAFF
.,TRBV29-1,few,TRBJ1-1,TGCAGCGTTGAAGATCTCAGCCCTACGGGCCCTGAAGCTTTCTTT,CSVEDLSPTGPEAFF
.,TRBV4-1,medium-sized,TRBJ2-6,TGCGCCAGCAGCCAAGAAGGTGGAACTGAGGCCAACGTCCTGACTTTC,CASSQEGGTEANVLTF
.,TRBV12-3/TRBV12-4,many,TRBJ2-2,TGTGCCAGCAGCTCCCCCGGCGCCTCCGTTGGGGAGCTGTTTTTT,CASSSPGASVGELFF
.,TRBV20-1,few,TRBJ2-3,TGCAGTGCCCCAAGAAAAGTGGGAGGCACAGATACGCAGTATTTT,CSAPRKVGGTDTQYF
.,TRBV5-1,.,TRBJ1-1,TGCGCCAGCAGCTTGGCCCAGGTGACTGAAGCTTTCTTT,CASSLAQVTEAFF
.,TRBV2,many,TRBJ2-7,TGTGCCAGCAGTGACCCGAAGGTAGCTCCAGGCGAGCAGTACTTC,CASSDPKVAPGEQYF
TRBD2,TRBV2,many,TRBJ2-5,TGTGCCAGCAGGAGGGGTAGCGGGACTCAGGAGACCCAGTACTTC,CASRRGSGTQETQYF
.,TRBV25-1,many,TRBJ2-5,TGTGCCAGCAGTGAAAGGGGAGAGGGTAGGAAGACCCAGTACTTC,CASSERGEGRKTQYF
.,TRBV9,many,TRBJ1-2,TGTGCCAGCAGCGTAGCGTCCAGGGCAGCGTCCTATTATGGCTACACCTTC,CASSVASRAASYYGYTF
.,TRBV29-1,many,TRBJ2-5,TGCAGCGTGGGACTCGTTGGCGGTCAAGAGACCCAGTACTTC,CSVGLVGGQETQYF
TRBD1,TRBV5-1,many,TRBJ1-6,TGCGCCAGCAGCTGGGACAGGGGATCACCCCTCCACTTT,CASSWDRGSPLHF
.,TRBV29-1,many,TRBJ2-3,TGCAGCGTTGAATCCCCGACAAGCGAGTCAGATACGCAGTATTTT,CSVESPTSESDTQYF
.,TRBV20-1,many,TRBJ2-7,TGCAGTGCTAGAGGGCCTAGCGACTACGAGCAGTACTTC,CSARGPSDYEQYF
TRBD1,TRBV12-5,many,TRBJ2-7,TGTGCTAGTGGAGACAGGGGGATCTACGAGCAGTACTTC,CASGDRGIYEQYF
.,TRBV7-2,many,TRBJ2-7,TGTGCCAGCTCCCTGACAGCATCCTACGAGCAGTACTTC,CASSLTASYEQYF
TRBD2,TRBV7-9,.,TRBJ2-1,TGTGCCAGCAGCTCCGGAGCGGGGGGGGATGAGCAGTTCTTC,CASSSGAGGDEQFF
TRBD2,TRBV4-1,.,TRBJ2-1,TGCGCCAGCAGCCAGATGGGGGCTAGCGGGAGTTCCTACAATGAGCAGTTCTTC,CASSQMGASGSSYNEQFF